These T cell receptor beta chains were read from a single sample in a study of human T cells and chemical hapten exposure. TCRdb re-derived calls from the RACE reads in MiXCR, one entry per CDR3 protein. The sample yields about 41,000 distinct CDR3 sequences, about 4.2% seen once. This sample comprised whole blood, obtained in connection with sensitization to the hapten diphenylcyclopropenone (DPC). These receptors were taken from a man aged 50 or older with alopecia areata. Some clones in this sample may be carry-over from other donors' samples. The CDR3 runs from the conserved cysteine through the conserved F or W. A D gene is named only where the DNA matches it firmly. Where a row states a size, it is once, few, many or the class of an expanded clone; other rows omit it.

V gene: TRBV5-1
clone size: many
J gene: TRBJ2-7
D gene: TRBD2
CDR3 DNA: TGCGCCAGCAGCTCTGGACTAGCGGGGTTCTACGAGCAGTACTTC
CDR3 protein: CASSSGLAGFYEQYF

V gene: TRBV5-1
clone size: many
J gene: TRBJ2-1
D gene: NA
CDR3 DNA: TGCGCCAGCAGGCCTAGCGAATACAATGAGCAGTTCTTC
CDR3 protein: CASRPSEYNEQFF

V gene: TRBV19
clone size: many
J gene: TRBJ1-5
D gene: TRBD1
CDR3 DNA: TGTGCCAGTAGTCCAAGGACAGGCTTTAGCAATCAGCCCCAGCATTTT
CDR3 protein: CASSPRTGFSNQPQHF

V gene: TRBV20-1
clone size: many
J gene: TRBJ1-5
D gene: NA
CDR3 DNA: TGCAGTGCCCAGTCCAACCGGCAGGGACTCGATCAGCCCCAGCATTTT
CDR3 protein: CSAQSNRQGLDQPQHF

V gene: TRBV7-3
clone size: many
J gene: TRBJ2-5
D gene: NA
CDR3 DNA: TGTGCCAGCAGCTTAATGGGCCAAGAGACCCAGTACTTC
CDR3 protein: CASSLMGQETQYF

V gene: TRBV5-1
clone size: many
J gene: TRBJ2-5
D gene: NA
CDR3 DNA: TGCGCCAGCAGCCCCGAGCCCCGAGAGACCCAGTACTTC
CDR3 protein: CASSPEPRETQYF

V gene: TRBV19
clone size: many
J gene: TRBJ1-2
D gene: TRBD1
CDR3 DNA: TGTGCCAGTAGTCCCGGACAGGGGGAGATCTATGGCTACACCTTC
CDR3 protein: CASSPGQGEIYGYTF

V gene: TRBV4-2
clone size: few
J gene: TRBJ2-5
D gene: NA
CDR3 DNA: TGTGCCAGCAGCCAAGGGCGGGAAGGGGTTGAGACCCAGTACTTC
CDR3 protein: CASSQGREGVETQYF

V gene: TRBV20-1
clone size: few
J gene: TRBJ1-5
D gene: NA
CDR3 DNA: TGCAGTGCTAGAGACCCGGGGCAGCCCCAGCATTTT
CDR3 protein: CSARDPGQPQHF

V gene: TRBV11-2
clone size: many
J gene: TRBJ1-3
D gene: TRBD1
CDR3 DNA: TGTGCCAGCAGCTACAGGGGTCTTGGAAACACCATATATTTT
CDR3 protein: CASSYRGLGNTIYF

V gene: TRBV13
clone size: many
J gene: TRBJ2-7
D gene: TRBD2
CDR3 DNA: TGTGCCAGCAGTCGATCGACTAGCGGGAGAAACTACGAGCAGTACTTC
CDR3 protein: CASSRSTSGRNYEQYF

V gene: TRBV5-5
clone size: many
J gene: TRBJ1-1
D gene: NA
CDR3 DNA: TGTGCCAGCAGCTCAGGAGGACAATCGAACACTGAAGCTTTCTTT
CDR3 protein: CASSSGGQSNTEAFF

V gene: TRBV5-1
clone size: many
J gene: TRBJ2-1
D gene: NA
CDR3 DNA: TGCGCCAGCAGCTTGGAGCTAGGAAGGGAAAATGAGCAGTTCTTC
CDR3 protein: CASSLELGRENEQFF

V gene: TRBV6-5
clone size: many
J gene: TRBJ1-5
D gene: TRBD1
CDR3 DNA: TGTGCCAGCAGTCTGGACAGGGGGTATCAGCCCCAGCATTTT
CDR3 protein: CASSLDRGYQPQHF

V gene: TRBV11-2
clone size: many
J gene: TRBJ2-5
D gene: NA
CDR3 DNA: TGTGCCAGCAGCTTACTACGGACGAAGACCCAGTACTTC
CDR3 protein: CASSLLRTKTQYF

V gene: TRBV7-2
clone size: many
J gene: TRBJ1-5
D gene: NA
CDR3 DNA: TGTGCCAGCAGCTTCCAGGATCAGCCCCAGCATTTT
CDR3 protein: CASSFQDQPQHF

V gene: TRBV12-3/TRBV12-4
clone size: NA
J gene: TRBJ1-4
D gene: NA
CDR3 DNA: TGTGCCAGCAGTTTACTACGACAGGACAAACTGTTTTTT
CDR3 protein: CASSLLRQDKLFF

V gene: TRBV29-1
clone size: many
J gene: TRBJ2-3
D gene: TRBD2
CDR3 DNA: TGCAGCGTTGGAATTAGCGGGAGGGCAGATACGCAGTATTTT
CDR3 protein: CSVGISGRADTQYF

V gene: TRBV29-1
clone size: many
J gene: TRBJ1-4
D gene: NA
CDR3 DNA: TGCAGCGTTGCCAGACAGAGGGGAGCTGAAAAACTGTTTTTT
CDR3 protein: CSVARQRGAEKLFF

V gene: TRBV7-9
clone size: many
J gene: TRBJ2-7
D gene: NA
CDR3 DNA: TGTGCCAGCAGCTTAGTGGCCGGAGTCTACGAGCAGTACTTC
CDR3 protein: CASSLVAGVYEQYF

V gene: TRBV20-1
clone size: many
J gene: TRBJ2-1
D gene: NA
CDR3 DNA: TGCAGTGCTATCTGGGGCAATGAGCAGTTCTTC
CDR3 protein: CSAIWGNEQFF

V gene: TRBV28
clone size: many
J gene: TRBJ2-1
D gene: TRBD1
CDR3 DNA: TGTGCCAGCACCTCCCCAGGGACAGGGAACAATGAGCAGTTCTTC
CDR3 protein: CASTSPGTGNNEQFF

V gene: TRBV4-2
clone size: many
J gene: TRBJ2-7
D gene: NA
CDR3 DNA: TGTGCCAGCAGCCAAGGGCCCACCCTAGGGAGCTACGAGCAGTACTTC
CDR3 protein: CASSQGPTLGSYEQYF

V gene: TRBV10-2
clone size: many
J gene: TRBJ2-5
D gene: NA
CDR3 DNA: TGCGCCAGCAGTAGTAGGCCCCAGGAGACCCAGTACTTC
CDR3 protein: CASSSRPQETQYF

V gene: TRBV3-1
clone size: many
J gene: TRBJ2-1
D gene: NA
CDR3 DNA: TGTGCCAGCAGCCCCGCGGCGGGCAATGAGCAGTTCTTC
CDR3 protein: CASSPAAGNEQFF

V gene: TRBV23-1
clone size: many
J gene: TRBJ2-7
D gene: TRBD2
CDR3 DNA: TGCGCCAGCAGTCAAGCTAGCGGGACCGCCTACGAGCAGTACTTC
CDR3 protein: CASSQASGTAYEQYF

V gene: TRBV4-2
clone size: many
J gene: TRBJ2-2
D gene: NA
CDR3 DNA: TGTGCCAGCAGCCAAGATCGGGTTGTGAACACCGGGGAGCTGTTTTTT
CDR3 protein: CASSQDRVVNTGELFF

V gene: TRBV5-1
clone size: few
J gene: TRBJ2-5
D gene: NA
CDR3 DNA: TGCGCCAGCAGCAGCGCCGGGACAGGGACTAGCCAAGAGACCCAGTACTTC
CDR3 protein: CASSSAGTGTSQETQYF

V gene: TRBV7-6
clone size: many
J gene: TRBJ2-3
D gene: NA
CDR3 DNA: TGTGCCAGCAGCCCTTCGGCCATCGGGTATACGCAGTATTTT
CDR3 protein: CASSPSAIGYTQYF

V gene: TRBV12-3/TRBV12-4
clone size: many
J gene: TRBJ2-3
D gene: TRBD2
CDR3 DNA: TGTGCCAGCAGTTTAGAGTTAGCGGGAATTCATACGCAGTATTTT
CDR3 protein: CASSLELAGIHTQYF

V gene: TRBV29-1
clone size: many
J gene: TRBJ1-2
D gene: NA
CDR3 DNA: TGCAGCGTTTCTGATGGCTACACCTTC
CDR3 protein: CSVSDGYTF

V gene: TRBV12-3/TRBV12-4
clone size: NA
J gene: TRBJ1-1
D gene: NA
CDR3 DNA: TGTGCCAGCAACCTGAGGGGGACGAACACTGAAGCTTTCTTT
CDR3 protein: CASNLRGTNTEAFF

V gene: TRBV30
clone size: many
J gene: TRBJ2-1
D gene: NA
CDR3 DNA: TGTGCCTGGCACCGGGACTTAGATTTTGAGCAGTTCTTC
CDR3 protein: CAWHRDLDFEQFF

V gene: TRBV29-1
clone size: many
J gene: TRBJ1-2
D gene: NA
CDR3 DNA: TGCAGCGTTGAGACAGAGTCATATGGCTACACCTTC
CDR3 protein: CSVETESYGYTF

V gene: TRBV20-1
clone size: many
J gene: TRBJ2-6
D gene: TRBD1
CDR3 DNA: TGCAGTGCCACACAGGGGAGCGTCCTGACTTTC
CDR3 protein: CSATQGSVLTF

V gene: TRBV5-1
clone size: many
J gene: TRBJ2-2
D gene: NA
CDR3 DNA: TGCGCCAGCAGCCCAACGGGACTCGGAAACACCGGGGAGCTGTTTTTT
CDR3 protein: CASSPTGLGNTGELFF

V gene: TRBV20-1
clone size: many
J gene: TRBJ2-3
D gene: NA
CDR3 DNA: TGCAGTGCTAGAGAATCCGGGACCCCCACAGATACGCAGTATTTT
CDR3 protein: CSARESGTPTDTQYF

V gene: TRBV7-2
clone size: many
J gene: TRBJ2-3
D gene: TRBD2
CDR3 DNA: TGTGCCAGCAGCTCCCTAGCGGGAGGGCCAGATACGCAGTATTTT
CDR3 protein: CASSSLAGGPDTQYF

V gene: TRBV20-1
clone size: many
J gene: TRBJ2-7
D gene: TRBD1
CDR3 DNA: TGCAGTGCTTCCCGGGACAGGGAGCAGTACTTC
CDR3 protein: CSASRDREQYF

V gene: TRBV6-5
clone size: many
J gene: TRBJ2-2
D gene: NA
CDR3 DNA: TGTGCCAGCAGTTACTCGAGGGGTGGAACCGGGGAGCTGTTTTTT
CDR3 protein: CASSYSRGGTGELFF

V gene: TRBV12-3/TRBV12-4
clone size: many
J gene: TRBJ2-2
D gene: TRBD2
CDR3 DNA: TGTGCCAGCATTGACCCGGGACTAAAGAACACCGGGGAGCTGTTTTTT
CDR3 protein: CASIDPGLKNTGELFF

V gene: TRBV5-1
clone size: many
J gene: TRBJ1-6
D gene: NA
CDR3 DNA: TGCGCCAGCAGCTTGGTCTCAGCGAACTATAATTCACCCCTCCACTTT
CDR3 protein: CASSLVSANYNSPLHF

V gene: TRBV29-1
clone size: many
J gene: TRBJ1-1
D gene: NA
CDR3 DNA: TGCAGCGTTGAAGTAAGTTGGGATTTCATGAACACTGAAGCTTTCTTT
CDR3 protein: CSVEVSWDFMNTEAFF

V gene: TRBV2
clone size: many
J gene: TRBJ1-4
D gene: TRBD1
CDR3 DNA: TGTGCCAGCAGAACAGGGGGCGAAAAACTGTTTTTT
CDR3 protein: CASRTGGEKLFF

V gene: TRBV30
clone size: NA
J gene: TRBJ1-1
D gene: NA
CDR3 DNA: TGTGCCTGGAGTGGAGGAATCGAGAACACTGAAGCTTTCTTT
CDR3 protein: CAWSGGIENTEAFF

V gene: TRBV29-1
clone size: many
J gene: TRBJ1-6
D gene: NA
CDR3 DNA: TGCAGCGTTGCCCTAAGGATTGAATCACCCCTCCACTTT
CDR3 protein: CSVALRIESPLHF

V gene: TRBV20-1
clone size: many
J gene: TRBJ2-1
D gene: NA
CDR3 DNA: TGCAGTGCTAGCGGGCTAAGGTTCAATGAGCAGTTCTTC
CDR3 protein: CSASGLRFNEQFF

V gene: TRBV7-2
clone size: many
J gene: TRBJ2-1
D gene: NA
CDR3 DNA: TGTGCCAGCAGCTTAGACCACGCCAGCGGAGGCTACAATGAGCAGTTCTTC
CDR3 protein: CASSLDHASGGYNEQFF

V gene: TRBV28
clone size: many
J gene: TRBJ2-1
D gene: TRBD1
CDR3 DNA: TGTGCCAGCAGGACAGGGGGCGATAATTCCAATGAGCAGTTCTTC
CDR3 protein: CASRTGGDNSNEQFF

V gene: TRBV4-2
clone size: many
J gene: TRBJ2-3
D gene: TRBD1
CDR3 DNA: TGTGCCAGCAGCCAAGGAGGGGGCATCACAGATACGCAGTATTTT
CDR3 protein: CASSQGGGITDTQYF

V gene: TRBV7-9
clone size: many
J gene: TRBJ1-2
D gene: NA
CDR3 DNA: TGTGCCAGCAGCTTGGAAGTGAACTATGGCTACACCTTC
CDR3 protein: CASSLEVNYGYTF